These 23 T cell receptor beta chains originate from one sample sequenced in a study of T cell responses to AZD1222 COVID-19 vaccine. The data were produced by immunoSEQ multiplex PCR, yet TCRdb's version contains in-frame clones alone and is incomplete. The profile shows more than 11,000 clones, approximately 84% of them singletons. Source: peripheral blood, taken 28 days after the second AZD1222 dose. These receptors were collected from an adult who received the AZD1222 COVID-19 vaccine.

This clone was seen just once. The CDR3 region is CATSMGGHEAFF. The DNA of the CDR3 is TGTGCCACCAGCATGGGAGGACACGAAGCTTTCTTT. This chain joins TRBV15 and TRBJ1-1, with a tentative D call TRBD1 (5 bases). CDR1 and CDR2 from the germline V gene are LNHNV and YYDKDF (reference sequence). CDR3 length: 12 residues. V gave up 4 bases and J gave up 8 bases, with 11 bases separating them.

This CDR3 reads CASSFASGSFLAKNIQYF. CDR3 bases: TGTGCCAGCAGCTTCGCTAGCGGGTCATTCTTAGCCAAAAACATTCAGTACTTC. This rearrangement joins TRBV11-2 to TRBJ2-4; 8 positions match TRBD2. Germline V gene sequence: CDR1 SGHAT, CDR2 FQNNGV. V trimming: 3 bases; J trimming: 0 bases; junction bases outside the gene matches: 10. The length of the CDR3 is 18 residues.

The chain links TRBV7-8 to TRBJ2-5, with TRBD2 matching over 8 bases. Germline-derived CDR1 and CDR2 are SGHVS and FQNEAQ. The V segment lost 5 bases and the J segment 4 bases; nucleotides outside the gene matches: 6. The CDR3 covers 14 residues. The CDR3 DNA reads TGTGCCAGCAGCCTCGGGGGGGCCCGAGAGACCCAGTACTTC. This gives the protein CASSLGGARETQYF.

V is TRBV7-9 and J is TRBJ2-5, with 9 positions matching TRBD1. The CDR3 is made up of 14 amino acids. CDR1 is SEHNR and CDR2 is FQNEAQ in the germline V gene (reference sequence). Trimming at V came to 3 bases and at J to 2 bases, leaving 1 base not matched to a gene. Written as DNA, the CDR3 is TGTGCCAGCAGCTTCGGGACAGGGCAAGAGACCCAGTACTTC. This sequence encodes CASSFGTGQETQYF. Together with reference TRBV7-9 and TRBJ2-5, the CDR3 gives the full variable domain: DTGVSQNPRHKITKRGQNVTFRCDPISEHNRLYWYRQTLGQGPEFLTYFQNEAQLEKSRLLSDRFSAERPKGSFSTLEIQRTEQGDSAMYLCASSFGTGQETQYFGPGTRLLVL.

This clone was seen just once. The chain carries TRBV12-3 or TRBV12-4 and TRBJ2-7, with 7 positions matching TRBD1. The CDR3 runs 13 residues. J was trimmed by 3 bases and V by 4 bases; bases with no gene match: 3. CDR3 DNA: TGTGCCAGCAGTTCGACAGGGTTCTACGAGCAGTACTTC. This sequence encodes CASSSTGFYEQYF.

The chain employs TRBV7-9 and TRBJ1-3, with D possibly being TRBD1 (6 bases). In germline, CDR1 is SEHNR, CDR2 FQNEAQ (reference sequence). The V and J ends lost 5 bases and 0 bases respectively, with 14 bases between them. The CDR3 is 16 amino acids. In DNA form, the CDR3 reads TGTGCCAGCAGCCCCGGACAGCCGATCTCTGGAAACACCATATATTTT. Translation: CASSPGQPISGNTIYF. Supplemented by reference TRBV7-9 and TRBJ1-3, the full variable domain reads DTGVSQNPRHKITKRGQNVTFRCDPISEHNRLYWYRQTLGQGPEFLTYFQNEAQLEKSRLLSDRFSAERPKGSFSTLEIQRTEQGDSAMYLCASSPGQPISGNTIYFGEGSWLTVV.

The chain is built from TRBV7-3 and TRBJ2-7; TRBD2 agrees at 10 bases. V lost 2 bases, J lost 6 bases, and 7 bases stayed unmatched. Germline CDR1 SGHTA, CDR2 FQGTGA. CDR3 length equals 15 residues. The CDR3 DNA reads TGTGCCAGCAGCTTATATCCTAGCGGGAGTTTCGAGCAGTACTTC. It codes for CASSLYPSGSFEQYF.

V gene TRBV5-1 combines with J gene TRBJ2-1; TRBD2 matches 9 bases. The V gene end was trimmed by 0 bases and the J gene end by 4 bases; junction bases not matched to a gene: 2. In germline, CDR1 is SGHRS, CDR2 YFSETQ. This CDR3 comprises 15 residues. CDR3: CASSLGGGAYNEQFF. CDR3 DNA: TGCGCCAGCAGCTTGGGCGGGGGGGCATACAATGAGCAGTTCTTC.

V usage is TRBV19 and J usage is TRBJ2-5; D uncertain. The germline V gene encodes CDR1 LNHDA and CDR2 SQIVND (reference sequence). V lost 1 base to trimming and J lost 4 bases, with 7 bases between them. This CDR3 spans 13 amino acids. The CDR3 sequence is CASSIGERETQYF. In DNA form, the CDR3 reads TGTGCCAGTAGTATAGGGGAACGAGAGACCCAGTACTTC.

The V and J genes are TRBV27 and TRBJ1-5; a possible D gene is TRBD1 (5 bases). Germline values: CDR1 MNHEY, CDR2 SMNVEV (reference sequence). V lost 9 bases to trimming and J lost 0 bases, with 15 bases between them. The CDR3 contains 15 residues. The CDR3 nucleotides read TGTGCCAGTTCCCGGGGGGGGAATAGCAATCAGCCCCAGCATTTT. It is translated as CASSRGGNSNQPQHF.

This clone was counted only a few times. The V gene is TRBV6-1, the J gene TRBJ1-1; TRBD1 might be the D (6 bases). The CDR3 sequence is 15 residues long. The V gene's germline CDR1 is MNHNS and CDR2 SASEGT. V was shortened by 1 base and J by 1 base, with 10 bases between the two germline ends. The CDR3 bases are TGTGCCAGCAGTGAAGTACAGGGTCGGAACACTGAAGCTTTCTTT. Amino acids: CASSEVQGRNTEAFF.

The J gene is TRBJ1-3, the V gene TRBV5-6; possibly TRBD1 for D (5 bases). The CDR3 is made up of 15 amino acids. V was clipped by 3 bases and J by 0 bases, with 10 bases between them. Germline CDR1 and CDR2: SGHDT and YYEEEE. DNA for the CDR3: TGTGCCAGCAGCTGGGACCCGCGCTCTGGAAACACCATATATTTT. As protein: CASSWDPRSGNTIYF.

This rearrangement joins TRBV7-8 to TRBJ1-2; 7 nucleotides agree with TRBD1. Germline CDR1 is SGHVS and CDR2 is FQNEAQ. This CDR3 has 14 amino acids. The V segment lost 1 base and the J segment 4 bases; nucleotides outside the gene matches: 3. CDR3 coding DNA: TGTGCCAGCAGCTTAGAGACAGGGTCCTATGGCTACACCTTC. Its protein is CASSLETGSYGYTF.

This chain connects TRBV6-1 to TRBJ1-5, with a possible D match to TRBD1 (5 bases). The CDR3 sequence is 14 residues long. The V and J ends lost 2 bases and 7 bases respectively, with 12 bases between them. Germline V CDR1 and CDR2: MNHNS, SASEGT. The CDR3 is CASSEFGTIQPQHF. The CDR3 bases are TGTGCCAGCAGTGAATTTGGGACCATCCAGCCCCAGCATTTT.

This chain joins TRBV6-6 and TRBJ1-6; TRBD1 aligns across 11 bases. J was trimmed by 9 bases and V by 4 bases; bases with no gene match: 5. The CDR3 sequence is 15 residues long. Germline loops: CDR1 MNHNY, CDR2 SVGAGI (reference sequence). The CDR3 sequence: CASSFAGTGGSPLHF. The DNA of the CDR3 is TGTGCCAGCAGTTTCGCCGGGACAGGGGGTTCACCCCTCCACTTT.

The chain is built from TRBV5-4 and TRBJ2-6; D possibly matches TRBD1 or TRBD2 (6 bases each). CDR1 and CDR2 (germline): SGHNT, YYREEE (reference sequence). This CDR3 comprises 17 residues. The V end lost 5 bases, the J end lost 0 bases, and 15 bases lay between the germline ends. CDR3 bases: TGTGCCAGCAGGTTCGGGGGCCCGAGCTCTGGGGCCAACGTCCTGACTTTC. This encodes CASRFGGPSSGANVLTF. The variable domain in full, with the rest retrieved from reference TRBV5-4 and TRBJ2-6, is ETGVTQSPTHLIKTRGQQVTLRCSSQSGHNTVSWYQQALGQGPQFIFQYYREEENGRGNFPPRFSGLQFPNYSSELNVNALELDDSALYLCASRFGGPSSGANVLTFGAGSRLTVL.

This clone came up once. The rearrangement joins TRBV6-5 to TRBJ1-5; 8 nucleotides align to TRBD1. J lost 6 bases, V lost 6 bases, and 10 bases had no gene match. This CDR3 spans 15 amino acids. From germline, CDR1 is MNHEY and CDR2 SVGAGI. The CDR3 spells CASRRQGNIGQPQHF. Written as DNA, the CDR3 is TGTGCCAGCAGACGACAGGGGAACATAGGTCAGCCCCAGCATTTT.

The count of this clone is one. The chain couples TRBV7-9 to TRBJ2-5; possible D gene TRBD2, 5 bases. Between the trimmed V and J ends, which lost 7 bases and 1 base, there was a span of 10 bases. CDR3 size: 13 residues. Germline V CDR1 and CDR2: SEHNR, FQNEAQ (reference sequence). For the CDR3, the DNA is TGTGCCAGCATCCCACGGGGCCAAGAGACCCAGTACTTC. Amino acids: CASIPRGQETQYF.

V and J are TRBV19 and TRBJ1-5; D might be TRBD1 (6 bases). The CDR3 is 15 amino acids. Germline values: CDR1 LNHDA, CDR2 SQIVND (reference sequence). V was shortened by 4 bases and J by 2 bases, with 12 bases between the two germline ends. CDR3 protein: CASSKSRTGNQPQHF. Here the CDR3 DNA reads TGTGCCAGTAGTAAGTCCCGGACAGGCAATCAGCCCCAGCATTTT.

The rearrangement uses TRBV6-5 and TRBJ2-1, with D perhaps assigned TRBD1 or TRBD2 (5 bases each). The germline V gene encodes CDR1 MNHEY and CDR2 SVGAGI. The CDR3 has 15 residues. The V end lost 2 bases, the J end lost 4 bases, and 12 bases lay between the germline ends. Written as DNA, the CDR3 is TGTGCCAGCAGTTACGGTGGGGGAAGTTACAATGAGCAGTTCTTC. It encodes CASSYGGGSYNEQFF.

The rearrangement uses TRBV10-3 and TRBJ2-1; 11 bases are shared with TRBD2. This CDR3 is built from 14 residues. Germline V CDR1 and CDR2: ENHRY, SYGVKD. With 9 bases clipped from V and 7 bases from J, the junction kept 8 bases outside the gene matches. CDR3 loop: CAMSPGTSGNEQFF. DNA of the CDR3: TGTGCCATGAGTCCGGGGACTAGCGGTAATGAGCAGTTCTTC.

The J gene is TRBJ2-7, the V gene TRBV2, with 12 nucleotides matching TRBD2. The junction had 12 bases not matched to a gene; V was cut back by 6 bases and J by 3 bases. This CDR3 region has 17 residues. CDR1 and CDR2 (germline): SNHLY, FYNNEI. For the CDR3, the DNA is TGTGCCAGCAGGAGCTCGGGACTAGCGGGCCCGATCTACGAGCAGTACTTC. This gives the protein CASRSSGLAGPIYEQYF.

The chain uses TRBV5-1 and TRBJ1-2, with 7 positions matching TRBD1. The length of the CDR3 is 16 residues. With V trimmed by 0 bases and J by 4 bases, 9 bases remained unmatched. In germline, CDR1 is SGHRS, CDR2 YFSETQ. The CDR3 region is CASSLDGQAQLYGYTF. CDR3 DNA sequence: TGCGCCAGCAGCTTGGACGGACAGGCCCAACTCTATGGCTACACCTTC.